Below are 22 T cell receptor beta chains sequenced from a single sample in a study of PD-1 blockade in classical Hodgkin lymphoma. Sequencing was performed with immunoSEQ multiplex PCR; in TCRdb, only in-frame clones are kept and a portion is missing. The repertoire holds about 30,000 clones, about 88% seen once, with roughly 0.44% in the top ten. Indicated time point: cycle 4 day 1 (C4D1), after less than seven weeks of nivolumab. Each patient's relapse followed autologous stem cell transplantation, and brentuximab vedotin exposure varied. Researchers report purifying CD4+ T cells from thawed PBMCs by magnetic negative selection. The sequencing here drew on CD4+ T cells from blood, taken before the fourth cycle of nivolumab. Receptors originate from a human donor with classical Hodgkin lymphoma.

The rearrangement links TRBV7-2 to TRBJ2-3, with D perhaps matching TRBD2 (6 bases). This CDR3 contains 13 residues. From germline, CDR1 is SGHTA and CDR2 FQGNSA. V lost 8 bases, J lost 1 base, and 10 bases lay in between. The CDR3 is CASRGGGTDTQYF. The CDR3 bases are TGTGCCAGCCGCGGAGGGGGCACAGATACGCAGTATTTT.

The chain couples TRBV29-1 to TRBJ2-3; 10 nucleotides align to TRBD2. The V gene's germline CDR1 is SQVTM and CDR2 ANQGSEA. Germline trimming cut 7 bases from V and 4 bases from J; bases unmatched to any gene: 14. CDR3 size: 16 residues. CDR3 protein: CSGTGFSGGAADTQYF. In DNA, the CDR3 is TGCAGCGGGACAGGGTTCAGCGGGGGGGCGGCAGATACGCAGTATTTT.

J is TRBJ2-7 and V is TRBV28; D not resolved. With 2 bases removed from V and 4 bases from J, the gap between germline ends came to 9 bases. This CDR3 has 13 residues. Germline V gene sequence: CDR1 MDHEN, CDR2 SYDVKM. The CDR3 sequence: CASSLVRVYEQYF. The DNA for the CDR3 is TGTGCCAGCAGTTTAGTTCGAGTGTACGAGCAGTACTTC. Full variable domain (remainder filled in from reference TRBV28 and TRBJ2-7): DVKVTQSSRYLVKRTGEKVFLECVQDMDHENMFWYRQDPGLGLRLIYFSYDVKMKEKGDIPEGYSVSREKKERFSLILESASTNQTSMYLCASSLVRVYEQYFGPGTRLTVT.

This chain connects TRBV4-1 to TRBJ2-1, with TRBD2 matching over 9 bases. The V and J ends lost 4 bases and 3 bases, in that order; junction bases with no gene match: 13. The CDR3 sequence is 18 residues long. CDR1 and CDR2 from the germline V gene are MGHRA and YSYEKL. CDR3 in amino acids: CASSLWRGGPLVYNEQFF. CDR3 DNA sequence: TGCGCCAGCAGCCTTTGGCGGGGGGGCCCCCTCGTCTACAATGAGCAGTTCTTC.

In this sample, this clone turned up once. The V and J genes are TRBV11-2 and TRBJ1-1, with no clear D. The germline gives CDR1 SGHAT, CDR2 FQNNGV. The length of the CDR3 is 12 residues. Trimming left V 5 bases short and J 6 bases short, with 10 bases between. The CDR3: CASSRRRPEAFF. The CDR3 DNA reads as TGTGCCAGCAGCCGGAGGAGGCCTGAAGCTTTCTTT. The whole variable domain, filled in from reference TRBV11-2 and TRBJ1-1, reads EAGVAQSPRYKIIEKRQSVAFWCNPISGHATLYWYQQILGQGPKLLIQFQNNGVVDDSQLPKDRFSAERLKGVDSTLKIQPAKLEDSAVYLCASSRRRPEAFFGQGTRLTVV.

There are a few counts of this clone. The rearrangement joins TRBV10-2 to TRBJ1-6; possible D gene TRBD1, 6 bases. In germline, CDR1 is WSHSY, CDR2 SAAADI. The length of the CDR3 is 14 residues. V was shortened by 6 bases and J by 7 bases, with 13 bases between the two germline ends. CDR3 bases: TGCGCCAGCAGACAGGGAGGACCAAATTCACCCCTCCACTTT. Amino acid sequence: CASRQGGPNSPLHF.

The rearrangement links TRBV14 to TRBJ2-5; 7 nucleotides line up with TRBD1. Germline CDR1 is SGHDN and CDR2 is FVKESK. Unmatched junction bases numbered 13, after V lost 4 bases and J lost 2 bases. The CDR3 loop spans 17 amino acids. The CDR3 DNA is TGTGCCAGCAGCCCTTACAGGGGTACAGGGAGACAAGAGACCCAGTACTTC. Residues: CASSPYRGTGRQETQYF. Full variable domain (missing parts from reference TRBV14 and TRBJ2-5): EAGVTQFPSHSVIEKGQTVTLRCDPISGHDNLYWYRRVMGKEIKFLLHFVKESKQDESGMPNNRFLAERTGGTYSTLKVQPAELEDSGVYFCASSPYRGTGRQETQYFGPGTRLLVL.

The chain is built from TRBV6-1 and TRBJ2-6; no clear D gene. Germline loops: CDR1 MNHNS, CDR2 SASEGT. Trimming took off 4 bases at V and 1 base at J, with 8 bases between the two ends. This CDR3 is built from 15 residues. CDR3 loop: CASSVHSSGANVLTF. The CDR3 region has the DNA TGTGCCAGCAGTGTACACAGTTCTGGGGCCAACGTCCTGACTTTC.

V gene TRBV27 combines with J gene TRBJ2-5, with a tentative D call TRBD1 (6 bases). Trimming removed 4 bases at V and 5 bases at J, with 14 bases between. The CDR3 has 14 residues. The germline gives CDR1 MNHEY, CDR2 SMNVEV (reference sequence). This chain's CDR3 is CASSSSHRVETQYF. As DNA, the CDR3 is TGTGCCAGCAGTTCCTCCCACAGGGTTGAGACCCAGTACTTC.

V usage is TRBV10-2 and J usage is TRBJ2-7; 8 nucleotides match TRBD1. The germline CDR1 and CDR2 sequences are WSHSY and SAAADI. The trim removed 6 bases at V and 3 bases at J, leaving 4 bases unmatched. The length of the CDR3 is 13 residues. The CDR3 protein is CASSAGQGYEQYF. CDR3 sequence (DNA): TGCGCCAGCAGCGCTGGACAGGGCTACGAGCAGTACTTC.

V and J are TRBV19 and TRBJ2-1; either TRBD1 or TRBD2 may fit D (5 bases each). The CDR3 is 14 residues long. V shed 7 bases and J shed 5 bases, with 15 bases lying between them. Germline CDR1 is LNHDA and CDR2 is SQIVND (reference sequence). The CDR3 loop is CASTWGSTNNEQFF. CDR3 DNA sequence: TGTGCCAGTACCTGGGGGTCCACGAACAATGAGCAGTTCTTC.

This clone was counted only a few times. The V and J genes are TRBV6-4 and TRBJ1-5, with TRBD1 matching 8 bases. CDR1 and CDR2 (germline): MRHNA, SNTAGT. With V trimmed by 10 bases and J by 5 bases, 22 bases remained unmatched. The CDR3 has 18 residues. The CDR3 is CANFSLTGEDEHDQPQHF. CDR3 in DNA: TGTGCCAACTTCTCCCTGACAGGGGAGGATGAACATGATCAGCCCCAGCATTTT.

The rearrangement links TRBV15 to TRBJ2-7, with 7 bases that match TRBD2. Germline values: CDR1 LNHNV, CDR2 YYDKDF (reference sequence). The CDR3 has 15 residues. V gave up 0 bases and J gave up 2 bases; unmatched junction bases: 4. CDR3 nucleotide sequence: TGTGCCACCAGCAGAGATTTTGCGGGGGCCTACGAGCAGTACTTC. Protein: CATSRDFAGAYEQYF.

The V call is TRBV11-2, the J call TRBJ2-3, with 9 bases that match TRBD2. Trimming cost V 5 bases and J 1 base; bases outside gene matches: 13. Germline CDR1 SGHAT, CDR2 FQNNGV. This CDR3 is 18 amino acids long. The CDR3 spells CASSPRFLGGGGTDTQYF. CDR3 nucleotides: TGTGCCAGCAGCCCCCGTTTTTTGGGCGGGGGGGGCACAGATACGCAGTATTTT. Supplemented by reference TRBV11-2 and TRBJ2-3, the full variable domain reads EAGVAQSPRYKIIEKRQSVAFWCNPISGHATLYWYQQILGQGPKLLIQFQNNGVVDDSQLPKDRFSAERLKGVDSTLKIQPAKLEDSAVYLCASSPRFLGGGGTDTQYFGPGTRLTVL.

This sequence joins TRBV18 and TRBJ2-3, with 9 bases lining up with TRBD2. V dropped 1 base and J dropped 3; count of bases not matched to a gene: 5. From germline, CDR1 is KGHSH and CDR2 LQKENI. The CDR3 contains 16 residues. The CDR3 sequence is CASSPLAGAITDTQYF. CDR3 in DNA: TGTGCCAGCTCACCACTAGCGGGGGCCATAACAGATACGCAGTATTTT.

This clone was seen a handful of times. This chain connects TRBV27 to TRBJ2-7; TRBD2 is a possible D gene (7 bases). This CDR3 is 14 amino acids long. The V and J ends lost 2 bases and 7 bases respectively, with 15 bases between them. Looked up from germline, CDR1 is MNHEY and CDR2 is SMNVEV (reference sequence). The chain's CDR3 is CASSLRGGALEQYF. The CDR3 region has the DNA TGTGCCAGCAGTTTACGTGGGGGGGCCCTTGAGCAGTACTTC.

This clone was seen only once. The chain links TRBV7-9 to TRBJ2-2; D gene unclear. Germline CDR1 and CDR2: SEHNR and FQNEAQ (reference sequence). The V and J ends lost 5 bases and 2 bases respectively, with 21 bases between them. This CDR3 spans 18 amino acids. The CDR3 DNA follows: TGTGCCAGCAGCCAAAGGTTGGCGGCGGTGGGTAACACCGGGGAGCTGTTTTTT. Its translation is CASSQRLAAVGNTGELFF.

The chain uses TRBV5-3 and TRBJ2-5; D might be TRBD1 (6 bases). TRBV5-3 is classed as an ORF, of uncertain function. There are 14 residues in the CDR3. V lost 0 bases and J 4 bases, leaving 10 bases between the germline ends. The DNA for the CDR3 is TGTGCCAGAAGCTTGGCCAGAGGGGGAGAGACCCAGTACTTC. It specifies CARSLARGGETQYF.

The chain couples TRBV2 to TRBJ2-7; D gene unclear. Trimming removed 8 bases at V and 6 bases at J, with 17 bases between. The CDR3 sequence is 13 residues long. Looked up from germline, CDR1 is SNHLY and CDR2 is FYNNEI. CDR3 in amino acids: CASEMAPTPEQYF. CDR3 DNA sequence: TGTGCCAGCGAGATGGCCCCGACCCCCGAGCAGTACTTC.

The count of this clone is one. The CDR3 sequence: CASSHSRVTEAFF. The CDR3, as DNA: TGTGCCAGCAGCCACAGCAGGGTCACTGAAGCTTTCTTT. The chain joins TRBV14 to TRBJ1-1; D possibly corresponds to TRBD1 (5 bases). V gave up 3 bases and J gave up 4 bases, with 9 bases separating them. The CDR3 runs to 13 residues. Germline V gene lookup returns CDR1 SGHDN and CDR2 FVKESK.

The V call is TRBV5-1, the J call TRBJ1-1, with D hard to call. In germline, CDR1 is SGHRS, CDR2 YFSETQ. Trimming removed 0 bases at V and 11 bases at J, with 11 bases between. CDR3 size: 12 residues. CDR3 sequence reads: CASSLAPGEAFF. The DNA for the CDR3 is TGCGCCAGCAGCTTGGCCCCTGGGGAGGCTTTCTTT.

The chain combines TRBV11-2 with TRBJ2-7, with 11 nucleotides matching TRBD2. The CDR3 loop spans 15 amino acids. J gave up 4 bases and V 4 bases, and 6 bases lay outside the gene matches. Germline assignment: CDR1 SGHAT and CDR2 FQNNGV. The CDR3 loop is CASSSTSGSYYEQYF. In DNA form, the CDR3 reads TGTGCCAGCAGCTCTACTAGCGGGAGTTATTACGAGCAGTACTTC.